Listed here are 2 T cell receptor beta chains from one sample, sequenced in a study of blood T cell repertoires in COVID-19. The data were produced by immunoSEQ multiplex PCR, yet TCRdb's version contains in-frame clones alone and is incomplete. This repertoire shows 200,000 or so clones, more than 85% found once; its top ten account for roughly 2%. The source material was peripheral blood. These receptors were collected from a man aged 70 or older with active or convalescent COVID-19.

This chain joins TRBV6-5 and TRBJ2-7, with 14 bases identical to TRBD2. V gave up 6 bases and J gave up 6 bases; unmatched junction bases: 4. This CDR3 has 14 amino acids. Looked up from germline, CDR1 is MNHEY and CDR2 is SVGAGI. The CDR3 sequence: CASRAGLAGAEQYF. CDR3 bases: TGTGCCAGCAGGGCGGGACTAGCGGGAGCCGAGCAGTACTTC.

In its sample, this clone was seen once. The chain has TRBV29-1 and TRBJ1-2; 7 bases are a match to TRBD1. J lost 2 bases, V lost 6 bases, and 12 bases had no gene match. Germline loops: CDR1 SQVTM, CDR2 ANQGSEA. CDR3 length: 15 amino acids. The CDR3 nucleotides are TGCAGCGTCGCACCGATCGACAGGGTCAACTATGGCTACACCTTC. Its translation: CSVAPIDRVNYGYTF. Full variable domain (rest looked up from reference TRBV29-1 and TRBJ1-2): SAVISQKPSRDICQRGTSLTIQCQVDSQVTMMFWYRQQPGQSLTLIATANQGSEATYESGFVIDKFPISRPNLTFSTLTVSNMSPEDSSIYLCSVAPIDRVNYGYTFGSGTRLTVV.